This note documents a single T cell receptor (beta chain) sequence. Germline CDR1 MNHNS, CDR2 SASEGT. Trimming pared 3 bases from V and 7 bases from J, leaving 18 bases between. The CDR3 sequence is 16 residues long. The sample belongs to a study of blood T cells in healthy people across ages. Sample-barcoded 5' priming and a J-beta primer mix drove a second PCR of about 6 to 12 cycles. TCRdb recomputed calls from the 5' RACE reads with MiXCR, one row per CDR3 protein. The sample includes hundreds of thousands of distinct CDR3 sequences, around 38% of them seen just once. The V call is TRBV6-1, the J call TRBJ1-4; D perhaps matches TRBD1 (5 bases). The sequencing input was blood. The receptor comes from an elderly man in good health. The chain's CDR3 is CASSDREWRGGEKLFF. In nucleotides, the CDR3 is TGTGCCAGCAGTGACCGGGAATGGAGGGGCGGTGAAAAACTGTTTTTT.